This TCR beta chain was identified during a study of response to subunit inactivated influenza vaccine. This clonotype was observed at least ten times. What it binds is unknown. Study-wide results and caveats: Only a handful of new T cells, the authors suggested, are recruited with each seasonal influenza vaccination.

Germline assignment: CDR1 MNHEY and CDR2 SVGEGT. The CDR3 extends over 17 amino acids. Trimming cost V 6 bases and J 2 bases, with 23 bases left between them. One entry per CDR3 protein results from TCRdb running MiXCR on the RT-PCR reads. This sample carries 530,000 or so distinct CDR3 sequences, around 13% of them seen once, and the ten largest clones take around 10%. V usage is TRBV6-2 or TRBV6-3 and J usage is TRBJ2-7; possibly TRBD2 for D (5 bases). The specimen comprised PBMCs from blood, sampled less than 13 days after vaccination. The receptor comes from a man aged 50-60 years who received an inactivated influenza vaccine. The CDR3 here is CASRDVSVRKRPYEQYF. The CDR3 DNA follows: TGTGCCAGCAGGGACGTTTCCGTGAGAAAGCGGCCCTACGAGCAGTACTTC.